This TCR beta chain was profiled in a study of cytomegalovirus exposure and HLA in healthy donors. The study, taken as a whole, reports: In a later analysis, TCR beta V- and J-gene trimming showed a link to a missense DCLRE1C variant.

V gave up 1 base and J gave up 5 bases; unmatched junction bases: 8. This CDR3 region has 16 residues. Germline lookup yields CDR1 MNHNS and CDR2 SASEGT. The PCR made use of 60 Vbeta and 13 Jbeta primers. Sequenced by immunoSEQ multiplex PCR; TCRdb stores in-frame clones only, minus some. The sample lists more than 90,000 clones; 65% to 75% were seen once. Regarding donors, all were healthy bone marrow donors. In regard to this clone: Its specificity is not known.

V gene TRBV6-1 combines with J gene TRBJ2-7; TRBD2 matches at 10 bases. The sequence was collected from a woman aged 40 to 50 in good health and CMV-seronegative. The sample was PBMCs. The chain's CDR3 is CASSEGSGRAGNEQYF. CDR3 bases: TGTGCCAGCAGTGAAGGAAGCGGGAGGGCCGGAAACGAGCAGTACTTC.